This T cell receptor (beta chain) is drawn from a study of neurological immune-mediated disorders. Regarding the study as a whole: In HTLV-1-associated myelopathy, TCR clonal expansion was greatest, whereas multiple sclerosis had the least, falling below healthy controls. No expanded-clone CDR3 amino acid sequence recurred across subjects, suggesting private TCR-beta repertoires.

CDR1 is SGHRS, CDR2 YFSETQ, per germline. Deletions cut 1 base from V and 2 bases from J, with 10 bases between. The CDR3 is 14 residues long. This clonotype was seen at least ten times. The antigen is not known. With 10-nucleotide random UMIs, 5'RACE was used to make the cDNA. TCRdb reprocessed the 5' RACE reads with MiXCR, giving one entry per CDR3 protein. The profile shows more than 30,000 distinct CDR3 sequences, approximately 12% of them singletons. As to time point: technical triplicate 2. Sorted libraries were derived from approximately 1 million CD4+ or CD8+ T cells. The receptor's source is a female donor with HTLV-1-associated myelopathy (HAM/TSP). The specimen sequenced was CD4+ T cells from blood. The chain is built from TRBV5-1 and TRBJ2-7, with unresolved D. The CDR3 coding sequence is TGCGCCAGCAGCTTGTCCCGTACGACCTACGAGCAGTACTTC. Translated: CASSLSRTTYEQYF.